The TCR beta chain under discussion was sequenced for a study of T-cell reconstitution after alpha-beta-depleted transplantation in children. Regarding the study as a whole: By one year post-transplant, T-cell counts and diversity largely arose from T cells that were newly produced. Expanded graft clones, several hundred of them, were reportedly the source of alpha-beta T cells about two months after transplant.

Molecular barcoding with unique molecular identifiers was used for the TCRbeta library. TCRdb independently ran MiXCR on the PCR reads; one entry per CDR3 protein. The data hold fewer than 400,000 distinct CDR3 sequences, with around 20% observed a single time. The CDR3 has 15 amino acids. The V gene lost 3 bases and the J gene lost 2 bases, with 14 bases spanning the gap. Germline V gene sequence: CDR1 SGDLS, CDR2 YYNGEE. Concerning this clonotype: Its matching antigen is unknown.

The chain couples TRBV9 to TRBJ1-2; tentative D call: TRBD1 (5 bases). This receptor was obtained from a male patient younger than 18 who had a stem cell transplant for acute lymphoblastic leukemia, so the T cells may come from the graft donor. The sequencing here drew on PBMCs, mostly from graft donor cells, taken 180 days after TCRalphabeta/CD19-depleted stem cell transplant. CDR3 protein: CASSAFGGVNYGYTF. CDR3 coding DNA: TGTGCCAGCAGCGCCTTCGGGGGAGTCAACTATGGCTACACCTTC.